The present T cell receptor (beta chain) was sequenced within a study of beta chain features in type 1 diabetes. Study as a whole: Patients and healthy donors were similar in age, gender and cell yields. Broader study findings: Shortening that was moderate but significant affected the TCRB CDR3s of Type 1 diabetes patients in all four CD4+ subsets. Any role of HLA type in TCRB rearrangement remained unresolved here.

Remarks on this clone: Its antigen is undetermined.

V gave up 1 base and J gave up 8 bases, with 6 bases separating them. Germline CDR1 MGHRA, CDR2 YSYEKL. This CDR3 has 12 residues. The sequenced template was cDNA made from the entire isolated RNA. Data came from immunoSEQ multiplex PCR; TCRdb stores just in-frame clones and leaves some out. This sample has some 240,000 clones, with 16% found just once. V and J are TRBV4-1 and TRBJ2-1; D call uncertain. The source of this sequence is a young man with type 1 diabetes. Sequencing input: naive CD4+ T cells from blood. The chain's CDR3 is CASSQAGYEQFF. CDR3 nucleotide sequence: TGCGCCAGCAGCCAAGCCGGCTATGAGCAGTTCTTC.